A selection of T cell receptor beta chains follows, all from one sample in a study of cytomegalovirus exposure and HLA in healthy donors. The repertoire was sequenced with immunoSEQ multiplex PCR; TCRdb's copy has only in-frame clones and lacks some. Of over 150,000 clones listed, roughly 65% are singletons. Specimen: PBMCs. These receptor sequences come from a woman between 18 and 29 years old in good health and CMV-seropositive. CDR3s include the opening cysteine and the closing phenylalanine or tryptophan. The D gene is left open where the match is weak. Not all rows give a size; the values are once, few, many and, for expanded clones, a class.

TRBJ2-2,TRBD2,once,TRBV5-6,TGTGCCAGCAGCTTCATCGAGGCTAGCGGACTTTGGAGCGGGGAGCTGTTTTTT,CASSFIEASGLWSGELFF
TRBJ2-1,TRBD2,once,TRBV5-6,TGTGCCAGCAGCCCGGAGCGGGGGGGCCGCAATGAGCAGTTCTTC,CASSPERGGRNEQFF
TRBJ2-5,-,-,TRBV5-1,TGCGCCAGCAGCGAAAGGACAGACCAAGAGACCCAGTACTTC,CASSERTDQETQYF
TRBJ1-4,TRBD1,-,TRBV25-1,TGTGCCAGCAGTGCCGGGGACAGGGGAGGAGGAGAAAAACTGTTTTTT,CASSAGDRGGGEKLFF
TRBJ2-3,TRBD2,few,TRBV6-6,TGTGCCACCGGACTAGCGGGAGGGGCAGATACGCAGTATTTT,CATGLAGGADTQYF
TRBJ2-5,TRBD2,-,TRBV2,TGTGCCAGCAGTGACTTAAGTACGCGACTAGCGGGAGGTCGCCAAGAGACCCAGTACTTC,CASSDLSTRLAGGRQETQYF
TRBJ1-5,-,-,TRBV5-4,TGTGCCAGCAGCTTGGAGCGTAATCAGCCCCAGCATTTT,CASSLERNQPQHF
TRBJ1-3,-,-,TRBV5-1,TGCGCCAGCAGCTTGATAGATGGAAACACCATATATTTT,CASSLIDGNTIYF
TRBJ2-1,-,once,TRBV7-3,TGTGCCAGCAGCTCAGGACTGGGAGACAATGAGCAGTTCTTC,CASSSGLGDNEQFF
TRBJ1-1,-,-,TRBV27,TGTGCCAGCAGTCCTACCTGGACAGCTGCTTTCTTT,CASSPTWTAAFF
TRBJ2-3,TRBD1,few,TRBV11-3,TGTGCCAGCAGCTCGGGACAGACTAAGCAGTATTTT,CASSSGQTKQYF
TRBJ1-2,TRBD1,few,TRBV10-3,TGTGCCAGCAGACAGGGGTACGGCTACACCTTC,CASRQGYGYTF
TRBJ1-2,TRBD1,once,TRBV19,TGTGCCAGTAGTCGGACAGGGGAAGTCTATGGCTACACCTTC,CASSRTGEVYGYTF
TRBJ1-4,TRBD1,-,TRBV2,TGTGCCAGCATGGACAGGTTTAATGAAAAACTGTTTTTT,CASMDRFNEKLFF
TRBJ2-1,-,-,TRBV19,TGTGCCAGTAGTCTACTGGACAGCCACGAAGTAAAGTTCTTC,CASSLLDSHEVKFF
TRBJ1-2,-,-,TRBV28,TGTGCCAGCAGCCTGACAATCAACTATGGCTACACCTTC,CASSLTINYGYTF
TRBJ1-1,-,few,TRBV19,TGTGCCAGTAGTGTTGACAGGTTTCTCGGTTTGGAAGCTTTCTTT,CASSVDRFLGLEAFF
TRBJ1-1,-,-,TRBV6-5,TGTGCCAGCAGACAGGGCGGGAGCACTGAAGCTTTCTTT,CASRQGGSTEAFF
TRBJ1-1,-,-,TRBV19,TGTGCCAGTAAGCGCAGGGTGAACACTGAAGCTTTCTTT,CASKRRVNTEAFF
TRBJ2-1,-,few,TRBV6-1,TGTGCCAGCTGGTGGCGGAGCAATGAGCAGTTCTTC,CASWWRSNEQFF
TRBJ1-1,TRBD1,-,TRBV6-5,TGTGCCAGCAGTTACTTGGACAGGCTGAACACTGAAGCTTTCTTT,CASSYLDRLNTEAFF
TRBJ2-3,-,-,TRBV7-6,TGTGCCAGCAGCTTAGCGGAAGGGGGGACAGTTGATACGCAGTATTTT,CASSLAEGGTVDTQYF
TRBJ1-5,TRBD1,-,TRBV7-2,TGTGCCAGCAGCGTCGCGACAGGGGGCGCGGTACAGCCCCAGCATTTT,CASSVATGGAVQPQHF
TRBJ1-1,-,-,TRBV6-5,TGTGCCAGCAGTTACCAGGGTATGAACACTGAAGCTTTCTTT,CASSYQGMNTEAFF
TRBJ1-4,TRBD1,once,TRBV6-1,TGTGCCAGCAGGGCGGGACGGACAGGGGAGGAAAAACTGTTTTTT,CASRAGRTGEEKLFF
TRBJ2-1,-,-,TRBV13,TGTGCCAGCAGCTTTTCCAGGGAGGCTAGCAATGAGCAGTTCTTC,CASSFSREASNEQFF
TRBJ2-1,-,-,TRBV19,TGTGCCAGTAGTGTCCGGGAACCTTCCTACAATGAGCAGTTCTTC,CASSVREPSYNEQFF
TRBJ1-6,TRBD1,-,TRBV2,TGTGCCAGCAGTGAGGGACAGGGAAATTCACCCCTCCACTTT,CASSEGQGNSPLHF
TRBJ2-7,-,-,TRBV4-2,TGTGCCAGCAGCCAAAGGGAAGGGAGAAACGAGCAGTACTTC,CASSQREGRNEQYF
TRBJ2-1,-,-,TRBV6-5,TGTGCCAGCAGTTCCTGGACTACCCACCATGAGCAGTTCTTC,CASSSWTTHHEQFF
TRBJ1-4,-,-,TRBV5-1,TGCGCCAGCAGCCCCGGACAGCTCGTAGGGGAAAAACTGTTTTTT,CASSPGQLVGEKLFF
TRBJ2-1,-,few,TRBV4-3,TGCGCCAGCAGCCAAGGTCTGGAGGGTGCCTACAATGAGCAGTTCTTC,CASSQGLEGAYNEQFF
TRBJ1-6,-,few,TRBV11-2,TGTGCCAGCAGCTTAGGGGCTGGGGCCCGTTCACCCCTCCACTTT,CASSLGAGARSPLHF
TRBJ2-7,TRBD1,few,TRBV11-2,TGTGCCAGCAGCCCCGGGACAGCTGACTACGAGCAGTACTTC,CASSPGTADYEQYF
TRBJ2-7,-,-,TRBV5-5,TGTGCCAGCAGCTTGGCCACGGCAGGGGCCCCCTACGAGCAGTACTTC,CASSLATAGAPYEQYF
TRBJ2-3,-,-,TRBV4-1,TGCGCCAGCAGCCATTTCTGGCGGGGGCCTACAGATACGCAGTATTTT,CASSHFWRGPTDTQYF
TRBJ2-1,-,-,TRBV29-1,TGCAGCGTTGAAGTCGAGAGGGCCTACAATGAGCAGTTCTTC,CSVEVERAYNEQFF
TRBJ1-5,TRBD1,-,TRBV15,TGTGCCACCAGCATCGGACAGGGGAGCAATCAGCCCCAGCATTTT,CATSIGQGSNQPQHF
TRBJ1-4,TRBD1,many,TRBV6-1,TGTGCCAGCGGGGGCCAGGGGACAGGGATTGAAAAACTGTTTTTT,CASGGQGTGIEKLFF
TRBJ1-1,-,-,TRBV9,TGTGCCAGCAGCGTCTCAGGGGTGAACACTGAAGCTTTCTTT,CASSVSGVNTEAFF
TRBJ2-3,TRBD2,-,TRBV19,TGTGCCAGTACCCGGACTAGCGGGGGGCTTGGAGATACGCAGTATTTT,CASTRTSGGLGDTQYF
TRBJ2-7,-,few,TRBV7-2,TGTGCCAGCAGCAGGGGGTTGTTCTCCTACGAGCAGTACTTC,CASSRGLFSYEQYF